Listed below are T cell receptor beta chains from one sample, sequenced in a study of blood T cell repertoires in COVID-19. Libraries were prepared by immunoSEQ multiplex PCR; TCRdb keeps only in-frame clonotypes and omits some of them. The sample consists of 200,000 to 300,000 clones, 90% of them appearing once. Material for sequencing was peripheral blood. The receptors originated from a middle-aged woman with acute or convalescent COVID-19. Both conserved end residues are part of each CDR3. Fields, in order: CDR3 protein, CDR3 DNA, J gene, clone size, D gene, V gene. A D gene is named only where the DNA matches it firmly. Clone size is stated in some rows and not others, as once, few, many or a class when expanded.

CDR3aa: CATAQRTGIATQYF
CDR3nt: TGTGCCACCGCCCAGAGGACAGGGATAGCGACCCAGTACTTC
j_gene: TRBJ2-5
abundance: .
d_gene: TRBD1
v_gene: TRBV6-5

CDR3aa: CASSSTPKTQYF
CDR3nt: TGTGCCAGCAGTTCAACACCGAAGACCCAGTACTTC
j_gene: TRBJ2-5
abundance: .
d_gene: .
v_gene: TRBV12-3/TRBV12-4

CDR3aa: CASSLGAVKIF
CDR3nt: TGTGCCAGCAGCTTAGGGGCAGTGAAAATTTTT
j_gene: TRBJ2-2
abundance: .
d_gene: .
v_gene: TRBV11-2

CDR3aa: CASSPRQDYTGELFF
CDR3nt: TGTGCCAGCTCACCACGGCAGGATTACACCGGGGAGCTGTTTTTT
j_gene: TRBJ2-2
abundance: once
d_gene: .
v_gene: TRBV18

CDR3aa: CASSLGTGSLNEQFF
CDR3nt: TGTGCCAGCAGCCTGGGGACAGGGAGTCTAAATGAGCAGTTCTTC
j_gene: TRBJ2-1
abundance: .
d_gene: TRBD1
v_gene: TRBV3-1/TRBV3-2

CDR3aa: CASSGPGTSGGNEQFF
CDR3nt: TGCGCCAGCAGTGGTCCCGGGACTAGCGGGGGCAATGAGCAGTTCTTC
j_gene: TRBJ2-1
abundance: .
d_gene: TRBD2
v_gene: TRBV10-2

CDR3aa: CATSDWAPTSGGTDTQYF
CDR3nt: TGTGCCACCAGTGATTGGGCCCCAACTAGCGGAGGCACAGATACGCAGTATTTT
j_gene: TRBJ2-3
abundance: .
d_gene: TRBD2
v_gene: TRBV24-1

CDR3aa: CSVGGLSPMGYTF
CDR3nt: TGCAGCGTTGGAGGCCTATCTCCTATGGGCTACACCTTC
j_gene: TRBJ1-2
abundance: .
d_gene: .
v_gene: TRBV29-1

CDR3aa: CASSLSTGTAGKLFF
CDR3nt: TGTGCCAGCAGTTTAAGTACCGGGACAGCCGGAAAACTGTTTTTT
j_gene: TRBJ1-4
abundance: .
d_gene: TRBD1
v_gene: TRBV28

CDR3aa: CASSYTDRAYGYTF
CDR3nt: TGTGCCAGCAGTTACACTGACAGAGCCTATGGCTACACCTTC
j_gene: TRBJ1-2
abundance: .
d_gene: .
v_gene: TRBV6-5

CDR3aa: CASSRDRGGTEAFF
CDR3nt: TGCGCCAGCAGCCGAGACAGGGGTGGCACTGAAGCTTTCTTT
j_gene: TRBJ1-1
abundance: .
d_gene: TRBD1
v_gene: TRBV4-1

CDR3aa: CASSQALGQAGPSPLHF
CDR3nt: TGTGCCAGCAGCCAAGCCTTAGGACAGGCGGGTCCTTCACCCCTCCACTTT
j_gene: TRBJ1-6
abundance: .
d_gene: TRBD1
v_gene: TRBV14

CDR3aa: CASSPIGTGDEKLFF
CDR3nt: TGTGCCAGCAGCCCAATAGGGACAGGGGACGAAAAACTGTTTTTT
j_gene: TRBJ1-4
abundance: .
d_gene: TRBD1
v_gene: TRBV7-8

CDR3aa: CASSLRTGNEKLFF
CDR3nt: TGTGCCAGCAGCTTACGGACAGGGAATGAAAAACTGTTTTTT
j_gene: TRBJ1-4
abundance: .
d_gene: TRBD1
v_gene: TRBV7-9

CDR3aa: CASSHLDRDGNTIYF
CDR3nt: TGTGCCAGCAGCCATCTCGACAGGGACGGAAACACCATATATTTT
j_gene: TRBJ1-3
abundance: .
d_gene: TRBD1
v_gene: TRBV3-1/TRBV3-2

CDR3aa: CASSIGLAGLGEQFF
CDR3nt: TGTGCCAGCAGCATAGGACTAGCGGGGCTAGGGGAGCAGTTCTTC
j_gene: TRBJ2-1
abundance: few
d_gene: TRBD2
v_gene: TRBV7-2

CDR3aa: CASSPGQGRLSGNTIYF
CDR3nt: TGTGCCAGCTCACCGGGACAGGGGCGTCTCTCTGGAAACACCATATATTTT
j_gene: TRBJ1-3
abundance: .
d_gene: TRBD1
v_gene: TRBV18

CDR3aa: CASSETWTGMNTEAFF
CDR3nt: TGTGCCAGCAGTGAAACTTGGACAGGGATGAACACTGAAGCTTTCTTT
j_gene: TRBJ1-1
abundance: .
d_gene: TRBD1
v_gene: TRBV2

CDR3aa: CASSRTSAETQYF
CDR3nt: TGCGCCAGCAGTCGGACTAGCGCAGAGACCCAGTACTTC
j_gene: TRBJ2-5
abundance: .
d_gene: TRBD2
v_gene: TRBV4-1

CDR3aa: CASSQTTGQGGNSPLHF
CDR3nt: TGCGCCAGCAGCCAAACGACAGGACAGGGAGGAAATTCACCCCTCCACTTT
j_gene: TRBJ1-6
abundance: .
d_gene: TRBD1
v_gene: TRBV4-1

CDR3aa: CASRSGQGAGYGYTF
CDR3nt: TGTGCCAGCAGGTCCGGACAGGGGGCAGGGTATGGCTACACCTTC
j_gene: TRBJ1-2
abundance: .
d_gene: TRBD1
v_gene: TRBV7-9

CDR3aa: CASSKAWDSYGYTF
CDR3nt: TGTGCCAGCAGCAAAGCGTGGGACTCTTATGGCTACACCTTC
j_gene: TRBJ1-2
abundance: .
d_gene: .
v_gene: TRBV21-1

CDR3aa: CAWLGQGALYYGYTF
CDR3nt: TGTGCCTGGCTGGGACAGGGGGCCTTGTACTATGGCTACACCTTC
j_gene: TRBJ1-2
abundance: .
d_gene: TRBD1
v_gene: TRBV30

CDR3aa: CATSRDRNEKLFF
CDR3nt: TGTGCCACGTCCCGGGACAGGAATGAAAAACTGTTTTTT
j_gene: TRBJ1-4
abundance: .
d_gene: TRBD1
v_gene: TRBV10-3

CDR3aa: CASRRGRLRGNTIYF
CDR3nt: TGTGCCAGCAGACGAGGCCGCCTAAGAGGGAACACCATATATTTT
j_gene: TRBJ1-3
abundance: .
d_gene: .
v_gene: TRBV6-5

CDR3aa: CASSNSRAETQYF
CDR3nt: TGTGCCAGCTCTAATTCGAGGGCAGAGACCCAGTACTTC
j_gene: TRBJ2-5
abundance: .
d_gene: .
v_gene: TRBV12-3/TRBV12-4

CDR3aa: CASQTSQETQYF
CDR3nt: TGCGCCAGCCAGACATCCCAAGAGACCCAGTACTTC
j_gene: TRBJ2-5
abundance: once
d_gene: .
v_gene: TRBV5-1